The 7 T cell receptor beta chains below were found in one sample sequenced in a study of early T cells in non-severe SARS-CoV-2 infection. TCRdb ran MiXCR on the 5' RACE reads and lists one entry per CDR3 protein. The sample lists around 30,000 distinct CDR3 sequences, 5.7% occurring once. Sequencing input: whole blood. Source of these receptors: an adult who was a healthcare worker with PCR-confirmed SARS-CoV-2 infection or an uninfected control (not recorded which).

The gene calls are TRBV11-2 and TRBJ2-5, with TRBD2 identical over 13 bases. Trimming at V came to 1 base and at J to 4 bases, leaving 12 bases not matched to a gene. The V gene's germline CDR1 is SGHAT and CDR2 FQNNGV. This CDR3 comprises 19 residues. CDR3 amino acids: CASSLGRTSGSQGLETQYF. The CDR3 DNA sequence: TGTGCCAGCAGCTTAGGGCGGACTAGCGGGAGCCAGGGACTAGAGACCCAGTACTTC.

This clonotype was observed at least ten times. CDR3 sequence: CASSSRTGSYNEQFF. The DNA for the CDR3 is TGTGCCAGCAGCTCGCGGACAGGCTCCTACAATGAGCAGTTCTTC. The chain recombines TRBV7-8 with TRBJ2-1; 7 bases line up with TRBD1. The V gene's germline CDR1 is SGHVS and CDR2 FQNEAQ. The CDR3 is 15 residues long. The V segment lost 4 bases and the J segment 0 bases; nucleotides outside the gene matches: 3. Supplemented by reference TRBV7-8 and TRBJ2-1, the full variable domain reads GAGVSQSPRYKVAKRGQDVALRCDPISGHVSLFWYQQALGQGPEFLTYFQNEAQLDKSGLPSDRFFAERPEGSVSTLKIQRTQQEDSAVYLCASSSRTGSYNEQFFGPGTRLTVL.

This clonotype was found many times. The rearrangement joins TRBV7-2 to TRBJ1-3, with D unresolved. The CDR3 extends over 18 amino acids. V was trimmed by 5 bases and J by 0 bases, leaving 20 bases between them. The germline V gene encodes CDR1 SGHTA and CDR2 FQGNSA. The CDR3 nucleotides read TGTGCCAGCAGCCCCGGGCCCCTACTGCCTACCTCTGGAAACACCATATATTTT. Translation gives CASSPGPLLPTSGNTIYF.

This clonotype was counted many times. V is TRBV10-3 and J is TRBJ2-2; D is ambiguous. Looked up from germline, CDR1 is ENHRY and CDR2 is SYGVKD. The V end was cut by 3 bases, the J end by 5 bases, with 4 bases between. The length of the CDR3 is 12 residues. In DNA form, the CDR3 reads TGTGCCATCAGTGATGAAACCGGGGAGCTGTTTTTT. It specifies CAISDETGELFF.

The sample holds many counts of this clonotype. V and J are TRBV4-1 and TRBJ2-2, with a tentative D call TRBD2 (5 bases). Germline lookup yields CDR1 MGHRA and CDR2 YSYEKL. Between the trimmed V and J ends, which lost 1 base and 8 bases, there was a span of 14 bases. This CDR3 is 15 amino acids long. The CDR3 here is CASSQGLAVSGELFF. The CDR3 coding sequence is TGCGCCAGCAGCCAAGGGCTAGCTGTGTCAGGGGAGCTGTTTTTT.

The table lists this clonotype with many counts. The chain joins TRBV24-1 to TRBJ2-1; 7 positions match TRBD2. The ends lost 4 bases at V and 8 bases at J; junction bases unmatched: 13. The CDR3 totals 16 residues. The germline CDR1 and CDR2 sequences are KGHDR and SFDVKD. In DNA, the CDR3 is TGTGCCACCAGTGACGACTCAGCGGGAATGTTGGATGAGCAGTTCTTC. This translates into CATSDDSAGMLDEQFF.

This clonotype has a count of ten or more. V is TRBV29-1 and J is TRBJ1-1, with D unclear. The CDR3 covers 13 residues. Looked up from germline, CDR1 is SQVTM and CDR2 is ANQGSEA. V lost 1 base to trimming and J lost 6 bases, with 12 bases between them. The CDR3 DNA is TGCAGCGTTGAAGCCCCTCCCGGGTCTGAAGCTTTCTTT. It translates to CSVEAPPGSEAFF.